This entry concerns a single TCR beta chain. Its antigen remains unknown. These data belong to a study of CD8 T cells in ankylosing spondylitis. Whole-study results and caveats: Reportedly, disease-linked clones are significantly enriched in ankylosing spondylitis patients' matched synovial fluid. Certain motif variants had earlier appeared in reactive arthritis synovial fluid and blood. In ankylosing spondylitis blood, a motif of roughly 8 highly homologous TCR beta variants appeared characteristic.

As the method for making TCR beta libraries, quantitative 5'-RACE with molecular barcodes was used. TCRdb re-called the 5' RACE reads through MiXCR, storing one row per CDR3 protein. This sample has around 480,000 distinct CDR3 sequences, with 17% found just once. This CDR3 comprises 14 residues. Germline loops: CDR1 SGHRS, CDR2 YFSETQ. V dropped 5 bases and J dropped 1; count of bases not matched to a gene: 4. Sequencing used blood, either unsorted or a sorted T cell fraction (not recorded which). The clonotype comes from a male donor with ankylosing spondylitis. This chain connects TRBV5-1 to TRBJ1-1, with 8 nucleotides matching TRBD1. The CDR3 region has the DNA TGCGCCAGCAGGGGGGGGACAGGGAACACTGAAGCTTTCTTT. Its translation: CASRGGTGNTEAFF. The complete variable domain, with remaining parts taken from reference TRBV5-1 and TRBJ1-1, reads KAGVTQTPRYLIKTRGQQVTLSCSPISGHRSVSWYQQTPGQGLQFLFEYFSETQRNKGNFPGRFSGRQFSNSRSEMNVSTLELGDSALYLCASRGGTGNTEAFFGQGTRLTVV.